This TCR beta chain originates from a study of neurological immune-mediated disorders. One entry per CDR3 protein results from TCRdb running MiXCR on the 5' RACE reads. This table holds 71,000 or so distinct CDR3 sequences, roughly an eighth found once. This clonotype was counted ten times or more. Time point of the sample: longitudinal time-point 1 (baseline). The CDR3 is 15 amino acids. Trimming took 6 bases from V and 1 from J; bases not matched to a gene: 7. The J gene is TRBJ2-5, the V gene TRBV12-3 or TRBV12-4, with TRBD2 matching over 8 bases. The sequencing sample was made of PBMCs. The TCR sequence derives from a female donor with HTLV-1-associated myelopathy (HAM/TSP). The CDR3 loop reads CASSDQRGRQETQYF. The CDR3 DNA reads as TGTGCCAGCAGCGACCAGCGGGGGCGCCAAGAGACCCAGTACTTC.